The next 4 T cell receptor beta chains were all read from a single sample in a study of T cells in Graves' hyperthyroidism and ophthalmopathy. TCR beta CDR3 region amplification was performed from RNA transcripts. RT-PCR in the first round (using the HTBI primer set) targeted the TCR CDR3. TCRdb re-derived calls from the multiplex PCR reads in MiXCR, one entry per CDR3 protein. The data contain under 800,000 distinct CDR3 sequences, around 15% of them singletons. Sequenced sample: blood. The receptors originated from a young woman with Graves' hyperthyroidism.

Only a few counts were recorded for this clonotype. The CDR3 DNA reads as TGCGCCAGCAGTTGGGACTTTCAGACCTACAATGAGCAGTTCTTC. It yields the protein CASSWDFQTYNEQFF. This rearrangement joins TRBV5-1 to TRBJ2-1; perhaps TRBD2 as D (6 bases). V was cut by 5 bases and J by 2 bases, with 14 bases left in between. This CDR3 spans 15 amino acids. Looked up from germline, CDR1 is SGHRS and CDR2 is YFSETQ.

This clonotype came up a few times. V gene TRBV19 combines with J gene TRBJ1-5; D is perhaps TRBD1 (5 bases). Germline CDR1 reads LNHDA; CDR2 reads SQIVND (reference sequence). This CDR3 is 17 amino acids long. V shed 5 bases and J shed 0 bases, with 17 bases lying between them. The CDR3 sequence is CASSPNHRRSSNQPQHF. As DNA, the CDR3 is TGTGCCAGTAGTCCTAACCACAGGAGATCTAGCAATCAGCCCCAGCATTTT.

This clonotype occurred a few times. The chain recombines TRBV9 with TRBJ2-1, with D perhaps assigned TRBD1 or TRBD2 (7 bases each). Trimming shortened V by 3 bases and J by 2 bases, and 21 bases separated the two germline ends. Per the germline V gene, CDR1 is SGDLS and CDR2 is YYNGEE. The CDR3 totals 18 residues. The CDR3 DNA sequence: TGTGCCAGCAGCGCTGGAGGGGGCGCGGGAGTAGCCTACAATGAGCAGTTCTTC. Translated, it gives CASSAGGGAGVAYNEQFF.

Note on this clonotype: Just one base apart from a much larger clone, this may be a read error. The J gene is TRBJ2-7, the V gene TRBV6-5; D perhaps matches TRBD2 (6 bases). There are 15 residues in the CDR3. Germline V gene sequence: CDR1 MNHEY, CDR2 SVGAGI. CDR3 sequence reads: CASSYSPGDTGEQCF. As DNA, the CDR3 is TGTGCCAGCAGTTACTCCCCGGGAGATACGGGCGAGCAGTGCTTC.